A selection of T cell receptor beta chains follows, all from one sample in a study of regulatory T cells in long-lasting Graves disease. TCRdb reprocessed the multiplex PCR reads with MiXCR, giving one entry per CDR3 protein. Of roughly 220,000 distinct CDR3 sequences listed, around 17% are singletons. The specimen comprised peripheral blood mononuclear cells (PBMCs), sampled at new diagnosis, from a patient treated with antithyroid drugs. All receptors derive from a female donor with Graves disease. CDR3s include the opening cysteine and the closing phenylalanine or tryptophan. The order of the fields is CDR3 length, D gene, V gene, clone size, J gene, CDR3 DNA, CDR3 protein. A D gene is named only where the DNA matches it firmly. Size is stated for part of the rows, as once, few or many counts, or as a class when the clone is expanded.

len: 15; d_gene: TRBD2; v_gene: TRBV11-2; abundance: many; j_gene: TRBJ2-3; CDR3nt: TGTGCCAGCAGCTTAGTGGGGAGGGGCACAGATACGCAGTATTTT; CDR3aa: CASSLVGRGTDTQYF
len: 19; d_gene: TRBD2; v_gene: TRBV6-6; abundance: many; j_gene: TRBJ2-7; CDR3nt: TGTGCCAGCAGTTACTCGAGCCTCCCTAGCGGGAGTGGAAGGTTGGAGCAGTACTTC; CDR3aa: CASSYSSLPSGSGRLEQYF
len: 16; d_gene: TRBD1; v_gene: TRBV27; abundance: many; j_gene: TRBJ1-4; CDR3nt: TGTGCCAGCAGACGAAGTGACAGGGCCCTTAATGAAAAACTGTTTTTT; CDR3aa: CASRRSDRALNEKLFF
len: 15; d_gene: .; v_gene: TRBV11-2; abundance: few; j_gene: TRBJ2-5; CDR3nt: TGTGCCAGCAGCCCCCGCAGGGGACACCAAGAGACCCAGTACTTC; CDR3aa: CASSPRRGHQETQYF
len: 15; d_gene: .; v_gene: TRBV18; abundance: many; j_gene: TRBJ2-7; CDR3nt: TGTGCCAGCTCATCTACCAATCATCTCTCCTACGAGCAGTACTTC; CDR3aa: CASSSTNHLSYEQYF
len: 16; d_gene: TRBD2; v_gene: TRBV13; abundance: many; j_gene: TRBJ2-1; CDR3nt: TGTGCCAGCAGCCCACGCATGGGACTAGCGGGAGATGAGCAGTTCTTC; CDR3aa: CASSPRMGLAGDEQFF
len: 17; d_gene: TRBD2; v_gene: TRBV28; abundance: many; j_gene: TRBJ2-7; CDR3nt: TGTGCCAGCAGTCAACCCGGGACTAGCGGGCGCTCCTACGAGCAGTACTTC; CDR3aa: CASSQPGTSGRSYEQYF
len: 14; d_gene: TRBD2; v_gene: TRBV11-2; abundance: many; j_gene: TRBJ2-1; CDR3nt: TGTGCCAGCAGCGTCTGGACTAGCGGGAACGAGCAGTTCTTC; CDR3aa: CASSVWTSGNEQFF
len: 14; d_gene: .; v_gene: TRBV19; abundance: many; j_gene: TRBJ2-2; CDR3nt: TGTGCCAGCCAAGACAGCTTTAGCACCGGGGAGCTGTTTTTT; CDR3aa: CASQDSFSTGELFF
len: 13; d_gene: .; v_gene: TRBV12-3/TRBV12-4; abundance: many; j_gene: TRBJ1-4; CDR3nt: TGTGCCAGCAGGCGGGGTGTGAGCGAAAAACTGTTTTTT; CDR3aa: CASRRGVSEKLFF
len: 15; d_gene: .; v_gene: TRBV6-2/TRBV6-3; abundance: .; j_gene: TRBJ2-6; CDR3nt: TGTGCCAGCAGCCCGCCTGTACCTGGGGCCAACGTCCTGACTTTC; CDR3aa: CASSPPVPGANVLTF
len: 16; d_gene: .; v_gene: TRBV5-5; abundance: many; j_gene: TRBJ1-6; CDR3nt: TGTGCCAGCAGCTACCAGGGGCTCGTTATTAATTCACCCCTCCACTTT; CDR3aa: CASSYQGLVINSPLHF
len: 14; d_gene: .; v_gene: TRBV6-1; abundance: many; j_gene: TRBJ1-5; CDR3nt: TGTGCCAGCAGTGACTCAGGGAGCAATCAGCCCCAGCATTTT; CDR3aa: CASSDSGSNQPQHF
len: 14; d_gene: TRBD1; v_gene: TRBV10-3; abundance: many; j_gene: TRBJ2-1; CDR3nt: TGTGCCATCACCAAGGGGGGACAGGGCAATGAGCAGTTCTTC; CDR3aa: CAITKGGQGNEQFF
len: 14; d_gene: .; v_gene: TRBV7-2; abundance: many; j_gene: TRBJ1-6; CDR3nt: TGTGCCAGCAGCTTTTTGACAGACAATTCACCCCTCCACTTT; CDR3aa: CASSFLTDNSPLHF
len: 13; d_gene: .; v_gene: TRBV24-1; abundance: many; j_gene: TRBJ2-7; CDR3nt: TGTGCCACCAGTGATCGGGATCTCTACGAGCAGTACTTC; CDR3aa: CATSDRDLYEQYF
len: 16; d_gene: .; v_gene: TRBV7-9; abundance: .; j_gene: TRBJ1-1; CDR3nt: TGTGCCAGCAGCCGATGGGGAGTGGAAGGAGGAACTGAAGCTTTCTTT; CDR3aa: CASSRWGVEGGTEAFF
len: 15; d_gene: .; v_gene: TRBV7-2; abundance: .; j_gene: TRBJ1-1; CDR3nt: TGTGCCAGCAGCTCCGTGGAGTCGATGAACACTGAAGCTTTCTTT; CDR3aa: CASSSVESMNTEAFF
len: 14; d_gene: .; v_gene: TRBV6-1; abundance: many; j_gene: TRBJ2-3; CDR3nt: TGTGCCAGCAGCTTAGCCGGGGGCACAGATACGCAGTATTTT; CDR3aa: CASSLAGGTDTQYF
len: 14; d_gene: TRBD2; v_gene: TRBV12-3/TRBV12-4; abundance: many; j_gene: TRBJ2-5; CDR3nt: TGTGCCAGCAGCGCTAGCGGGACGGGGGAGACCCAGTACTTC; CDR3aa: CASSASGTGETQYF
len: 15; d_gene: .; v_gene: TRBV2; abundance: many; j_gene: TRBJ1-4; CDR3nt: TGTGCCAGCACCCATAGCCGGGGGGGCTATGAAAAACTGTTTTTT; CDR3aa: CASTHSRGGYEKLFF
len: 13; d_gene: .; v_gene: TRBV7-2; abundance: few; j_gene: TRBJ1-5; CDR3nt: TGTGCCAGCAGCAGCCCGGGGGATCAGCCCCAGCATTTT; CDR3aa: CASSSPGDQPQHF
len: 16; d_gene: TRBD2; v_gene: TRBV24-1; abundance: .; j_gene: TRBJ2-1; CDR3nt: TGTGCCACCAGTGACCATGGGACTAGCGGATACAATGAGCAGTTCTTC; CDR3aa: CATSDHGTSGYNEQFF
len: 19; d_gene: TRBD2; v_gene: TRBV5-5; abundance: few; j_gene: TRBJ2-1; CDR3nt: TGTGCCAGCAGCTTGGGGGGACTAGCGGGCGGAACCTCCTACAATGAGCAGTTCTTC; CDR3aa: CASSLGGLAGGTSYNEQFF
len: 13; d_gene: TRBD1; v_gene: TRBV20-1; abundance: many; j_gene: TRBJ2-1; CDR3nt: TGCAGTGCTACAGCCGGGACAGGGGTTGAGCAGTTCTTC; CDR3aa: CSATAGTGVEQFF
len: 16; d_gene: .; v_gene: TRBV10-2; abundance: many; j_gene: TRBJ2-3; CDR3nt: TGCGCCAGCAGTGAGCCAGTCAGGAGATTCACAGATACGCAGTATTTT; CDR3aa: CASSEPVRRFTDTQYF
len: 14; d_gene: .; v_gene: TRBV9; abundance: .; j_gene: TRBJ1-5; CDR3nt: TGTGCCAGCAGCCTTGACAGTAGCAATCAGCCCCAGCATTTT; CDR3aa: CASSLDSSNQPQHF
len: 13; d_gene: TRBD1; v_gene: TRBV10-3; abundance: many; j_gene: TRBJ2-7; CDR3nt: TGTGCCATCACTCGGGACAGGGGGGAGGAGCAGTACTTC; CDR3aa: CAITRDRGEEQYF
len: 15; d_gene: TRBD1; v_gene: TRBV6-2/TRBV6-3; abundance: few; j_gene: TRBJ1-2; CDR3nt: TGTGCCAGCAGTAGGGGGGACAGAGCTAACTATGGCTACACCTTC; CDR3aa: CASSRGDRANYGYTF
len: 16; d_gene: .; v_gene: TRBV19; abundance: .; j_gene: TRBJ2-3; CDR3nt: TGTGCCAGTAGTATAGATCGGGCTGTAGGCACAGATACGCAGTATTTT; CDR3aa: CASSIDRAVGTDTQYF
len: 15; d_gene: .; v_gene: TRBV4-3; abundance: .; j_gene: TRBJ1-2; CDR3nt: TGCGCCAGCAGCCAAGACGGGGCCAATTACTATGGCTACACCTTC; CDR3aa: CASSQDGANYYGYTF